Each of the 15 T cell receptor beta chains below was sequenced from the same sample in a study of cytomegalovirus exposure and HLA in healthy donors. The table came from immunoSEQ multiplex PCR; TCRdb's copy has only in-frame clones and leaves some out. The sample contains around 98,000 clones, approximately 88% of which appear only once. Sequenced: PBMCs. The origin of the receptors is a woman aged 25-40 years in good health and CMV-seronegative.

The V gene is TRBV9, the J gene TRBJ2-4; TRBD2 matches 7 bases. The CDR3 is made up of 16 amino acids. CDR1 and CDR2 (germline): SGDLS, YYNGEE. V was pared by 0 bases and J by 2 bases, with 5 bases of the junction left unmatched. The CDR3 DNA reads TGTGCCAGCAGCGTAGCGGGGGGATGGTCCAAAAACATTCAGTACTTC. Amino acid sequence: CASSVAGGWSKNIQYF.

The chain couples TRBV11-2 to TRBJ2-3; 8 bases line up with TRBD2. There are 16 residues in the CDR3. V trimming: 4 bases; J trimming: 4 bases; junction bases outside the gene matches: 10. Germline lookup yields CDR1 SGHAT and CDR2 FQNNGV. The CDR3 coding sequence is TGTGCCAGCAGCTCTAGGCGGATAGCGGGGTCAGATACGCAGTATTTT. It yields the protein CASSSRRIAGSDTQYF.

This clone was observed once. V and J are TRBV5-1 and TRBJ2-1, with TRBD2 matching 12 bases. The V gene's germline CDR1 is SGHRS and CDR2 YFSETQ. The V gene end was trimmed by 4 bases and the J gene end by 7 bases; junction bases not matched to a gene: 6. This CDR3 is 15 amino acids long. CDR3 in amino acids: CASSRTSGAQNEQFF. CDR3 in DNA: TGCGCCAGCAGCCGGACTAGCGGGGCACAAAATGAGCAGTTCTTC.

This clone has just one count. The chain carries TRBV2 and TRBJ1-5, with 9 bases that match TRBD1. CDR1 is SNHLY, CDR2 FYNNEI, per germline. CDR3 length: 18 amino acids. J gave up 5 bases and V 0 bases, and 11 bases lay outside the gene matches. The CDR3 loop reads CASSEALRTGAPDQPQHF. Here the CDR3 DNA reads TGTGCCAGCAGTGAAGCGCTACGGACAGGGGCCCCCGATCAGCCCCAGCATTTT. The full variable domain, rest sourced from reference TRBV2 and TRBJ1-5, is EPEVTQTPSHQVTQMGQEVILRCVPISNHLYFYWYRQILGQKVEFLVSFYNNEISEKSEIFDDQFSVERPDGSNFTLKIRSTKLEDSAMYFCASSEALRTGAPDQPQHFGDGTRLSIL.

The V and J genes are TRBV7-2 and TRBJ2-7, with 11 bases fitting TRBD2. Germline-derived CDR1 and CDR2 are SGHTA and FQGNSA. The junction had 8 bases not matched to a gene; V was cut back by 5 bases and J by 5 bases. The CDR3 covers 15 residues. The CDR3 loop reads CASSPIAGGPNEQYF. CDR3 DNA sequence: TGTGCCAGCAGCCCCATAGCGGGAGGGCCTAACGAGCAGTACTTC.

The CDR3 loop is CASSLVGLWNTEAFF. In DNA form, the CDR3 reads TGTGCCAGCAGCTTAGTTGGGCTTTGGAACACTGAAGCTTTCTTT. The gene calls are TRBV5-8 and TRBJ1-1; no clear D gene. CDR1 SGHTS and CDR2 YDEGEE come from the germline V gene. CDR3 length: 15 residues. V shed 2 bases and J shed 1 base, with 12 bases lying between them.

In this sample, this clone turned up a few times. The rearrangement links TRBV5-1 to TRBJ2-7; TRBD1 matches at 7 bases. CDR3 length equals 13 residues. CDR1 and CDR2 (germline): SGHRS, YFSETQ. V shed 2 bases and J 3 bases; nucleotides not matched to a gene: 2. The CDR3 bases are TGCGCCAGCAGCTTTACAGGGGACTACGAGCAGTACTTC. This translates into CASSFTGDYEQYF.

This chain connects TRBV6-5 to TRBJ1-1; D unclear. Trimming removed 0 bases at V and 4 bases at J, with 15 bases between. There are 16 residues in the CDR3. The germline CDR1 and CDR2 sequences are MNHEY and SVGAGI. This chain's CDR3 is CASSYSPPGSGTEAFF. The CDR3 bases are TGTGCCAGCAGTTACTCGCCCCCGGGTTCCGGCACTGAAGCTTTCTTT.

The chain combines TRBV5-6 with TRBJ1-2; D not resolved. V lost 0 bases to trimming and J lost 6 bases, with 12 bases between them. This CDR3 is 14 amino acids long. CDR1 SGHDT and CDR2 YYEEEE come from the germline V gene. CDR3 nucleotide sequence: TGTGCCAGCAGCTTGGATGCTCGGGTAGATGGCTACACCTTC. It translates to CASSLDARVDGYTF.

The CDR3 protein is CASSQAGGLRTGELFF. In DNA, the CDR3 is TGCGCCAGCAGCCAAGCAGGGGGCCTACGCACCGGGGAGCTGTTTTTT. The chain carries TRBV4-3 and TRBJ2-2; 8 bases agree with TRBD1. CDR3 length: 16 amino acids. The junction had 5 bases not matched to a gene; V was cut back by 1 base and J by 4 bases. Germline CDR1 LGHNA, CDR2 YSLEER.

The rearrangement links TRBV15 to TRBJ2-1; a possible D gene is TRBD2 (6 bases). With 0 bases removed from V and 5 bases from J, the gap between germline ends came to 11 bases. The germline gives CDR1 LNHNV, CDR2 YYDKDF (reference sequence). The CDR3 consists of 15 residues. The CDR3 bases are TGTGCCACCAGCAGAGATCTCGGAGGGGACAATGAGCAGTTCTTC. Amino acid sequence: CATSRDLGGDNEQFF. Supplemented by reference TRBV15 and TRBJ2-1, the full variable domain reads DAMVIQNPRYQVTQFGKPVTLSCSQTLNHNVMYWYQQKSSQAPKLLFHYYDKDFNNEADTPDNFQSRRPNTSFCFLDIRSPGLGDTAMYLCATSRDLGGDNEQFFGPGTRLTVL.

This sequence joins TRBV4-3 and TRBJ2-7; a possible D gene is TRBD2 (7 bases). V dropped 1 base and J dropped 0 bases, with 16 bases sitting between them. CDR1 is LGHNA, CDR2 YSLEER, per germline. This CDR3 is 17 amino acids long. In DNA form, the CDR3 reads TGCGCCAGCAGCCAAGGAGGGGGGTTAGCGGGCTCCTACGAGCAGTACTTC. Translated: CASSQGGGLAGSYEQYF.

This clone was detected a few times. The J gene is TRBJ2-7, the V gene TRBV11-1, with D perhaps TRBD2 (5 bases). With 3 bases removed from V and 4 bases from J, the gap between germline ends came to 16 bases. Germline CDR1 and CDR2: SGHAT and FQDESV (reference sequence). There are 15 residues in the CDR3. The CDR3 loop reads CASSFGQEWRYEQYF. The DNA of the CDR3 is TGTGCCAGCAGCTTCGGTCAGGAGTGGAGGTACGAGCAGTACTTC. The full variable domain, completed using reference TRBV11-1 and TRBJ2-7, is EAEVAQSPRYKITEKSQAVAFWCDPISGHATLYWYRQILGQGPELLVQFQDESVVDDSQLPKDRFSAERLKGVDSTLKIQPAELGDSAMYLCASSFGQEWRYEQYFGPGTRLTVT.

The gene calls are TRBV6-1 and TRBJ2-2; TRBD1 matches at 7 bases. J lost 6 bases, V lost 1 base, and 5 bases had no gene match. Germline CDR1 is MNHNS and CDR2 is SASEGT. The CDR3 runs to 15 residues. In nucleotides, the CDR3 is TGTGCCAGCAGTGAAGTAGGGGGCGCATCCGGGGAGCTGTTTTTT. This encodes CASSEVGGASGELFF.

The CDR3 DNA sequence: TGTGCCAGCAGCGTAGGGGGAGCGGGAGAACGCGAGCAGTACTTC. It is translated as CASSVGGAGEREQYF. V gene TRBV9 combines with J gene TRBJ2-7; TRBD2 agrees at 8 bases. Germline V gives CDR1 SGDLS, CDR2 YYNGEE. V was clipped by 0 bases and J by 6 bases; unmatched bases: 8. The CDR3 has 15 amino acids.